This T cell receptor (beta chain) was sequenced in a study of CD8+CD57+ T cells in acquired aplastic anemia. Study in general: The average for DNA from sorted CD4+ and CD8+ cells was roughly 3 ug.

Study-wide points: Sharing between patients and controls was observed for about 27 CD8+ CDR3 sequences. Patients versus controls showed no significant CD8+ Simpson's diversity difference.

By flow cytometry, patients selected for sequencing had shown an expansion of CD8+CD57+ cells. This clonotype was counted at least ten times. Its cognate antigen is unknown. Trimming took 6 bases from V and 6 from J, leaving 19 bases between them. Looked up from germline, CDR1 is LNHDA and CDR2 is SQIVND (reference sequence). There are 15 residues in the CDR3. Genomic DNA acted as the template from which TCR beta VDJ combination and CDR3 sequence profiling were carried out. TCRdb itself ran the reads through MiXCR, one entry per CDR3 protein. The sample yields 400,000 to 600,000 distinct CDR3 sequences, roughly 34% seen once.

The V and J genes are TRBV19 and TRBJ2-3; possible D gene TRBD1, 6 bases. The sample consisted of sorted CD4+, CD8+, or CD8+CD57+ T cells (not recorded which) from PBMCs. The clonotype originates from a human donor with aplastic anemia. CDR3 in amino acids: CASSSRTVVQDTQYF. In nucleotides, the CDR3 is TGTGCCAGTAGCTCGAGGACAGTGGTTCAGGATACGCAGTATTTT.